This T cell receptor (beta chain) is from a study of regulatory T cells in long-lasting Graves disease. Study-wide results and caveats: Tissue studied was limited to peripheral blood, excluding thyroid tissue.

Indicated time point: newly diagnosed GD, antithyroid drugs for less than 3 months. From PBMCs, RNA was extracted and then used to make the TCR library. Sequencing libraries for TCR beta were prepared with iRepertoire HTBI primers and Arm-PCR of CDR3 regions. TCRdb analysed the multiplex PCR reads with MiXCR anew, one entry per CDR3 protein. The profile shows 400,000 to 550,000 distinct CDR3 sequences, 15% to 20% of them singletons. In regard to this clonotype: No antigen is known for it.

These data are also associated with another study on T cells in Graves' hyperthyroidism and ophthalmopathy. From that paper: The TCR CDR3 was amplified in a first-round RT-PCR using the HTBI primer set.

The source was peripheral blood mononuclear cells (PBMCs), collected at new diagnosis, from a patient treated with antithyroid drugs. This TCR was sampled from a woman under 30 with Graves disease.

The CDR3 is CASSQDDAGEVTDTQYF. CDR3 nucleotide sequence: TGTGCCAGCAGCCAAGATGACGCGGGAGAAGTAACAGATACGCAGTATTTT. The chain uses TRBV3-1 and TRBJ2-3, with TRBD2 matching over 7 bases. CDR3 length: 17 residues. Germline V gene lookup returns CDR1 LGHDT and CDR2 YNNKEL (reference sequence). V shed 0 bases, J shed 3 bases, and the junction held 9 bases outside the gene matches.